This T cell receptor beta chain was sequenced during a study of blood T cells in healthy people across ages. Primed by a sample-barcoded 5' primer and a J-beta primer mix, a second PCR proceeded for 7 to 11 cycles. TCRdb called the 5' RACE reads again in MiXCR, with one record for every CDR3 protein. There are about 720,000 distinct CDR3 sequences in the sample; approximately 25% occur only once, and roughly 3.8% lies in the top ten. Only a few counts were recorded for this clonotype. Relative to the germline gene, one junction end is altered; a read error may explain this. Germline lookup yields CDR1 LNHNV and CDR2 YYDKDF (reference sequence). The CDR3 is 16 residues long. Another study also made use of these data, one on T cells of mothers and their children.

The chain combines TRBV15 with TRBJ2-5; 8 bases align to TRBD2. The source is a boy younger than 18 in good health. The sample comprised blood. CDR3 coding DNA: TGTGCCGCCAGCTATGCCGAAGCGGGGGTCCAAGAGACCCAGTACTTC. Encoded protein: CAASYAEAGVQETQYF. The full variable domain, with the rest looked up from reference TRBV15 and TRBJ2-5, is DAMVIQNPRYQVTQFGKPVTLSCSQTLNHNVMYWYQQKSSQAPKLLFHYYDKDFNNEADTPDNFQSRRPNTSFCFLDIRSPGLGDTAMYLCAASYAEAGVQETQYFGPGTRLLVL.